This T cell receptor (beta chain) is drawn from a study of CD8 T cells in ankylosing spondylitis. This clonotype has only a few counts. What it recognizes is unknown. Germline V CDR1 and CDR2: SGHKS, YYEKEE (reference sequence). V was pared by 3 bases and J by 9 bases, with 16 bases between. CDR3 length: 15 amino acids. One entry per CDR3 protein results from TCRdb running MiXCR on the 5' RACE reads. The sample has about 190,000 distinct CDR3 sequences; about an eighth are singletons. General study findings and limits: Ankylosing spondylitis blood appeared to carry a characteristic TCR beta motif of several highly homologous variants.

The rearrangement links TRBV5-5 to TRBJ1-6; D unclear. Sequencing was performed on blood, either unsorted or a sorted T cell fraction (not recorded which). This receptor was taken from a female donor with ankylosing spondylitis or in good health (not recorded which). In nucleotides, the CDR3 is TGTGCCAGCAGCTCCACCACGAAAATACTTTCACCCCTCCACTTT. Translation: CASSSTTKILSPLHF.